The clone carrying this T cell receptor beta chain occurred many times. TCRdb reprocessed the 5' RACE reads with MiXCR, giving one entry per CDR3 protein. The sample has roughly 62,000 distinct CDR3 sequences, over 3.5% seen once. The data were taken from a study of neurological immune-mediated disorders. This CDR3 comprises 15 residues. The V gene lost 0 bases and the J gene lost 4 bases, with 13 bases spanning the gap. Germline V lookup: CDR1 SGHKS, CDR2 YYEKEE (reference sequence). The sequence derives from a woman aged 50 to 65 with multiple sclerosis. Specimen: PBMCs. The chain employs TRBV5-5 and TRBJ1-1, with D perhaps TRBD1 (5 bases). The CDR3 coding sequence is TGTGCCAGCAGCTTGGGGGGCAGGGTGGGCACTGAAGCTTTCTTT. It codes for CASSLGGRVGTEAFF.